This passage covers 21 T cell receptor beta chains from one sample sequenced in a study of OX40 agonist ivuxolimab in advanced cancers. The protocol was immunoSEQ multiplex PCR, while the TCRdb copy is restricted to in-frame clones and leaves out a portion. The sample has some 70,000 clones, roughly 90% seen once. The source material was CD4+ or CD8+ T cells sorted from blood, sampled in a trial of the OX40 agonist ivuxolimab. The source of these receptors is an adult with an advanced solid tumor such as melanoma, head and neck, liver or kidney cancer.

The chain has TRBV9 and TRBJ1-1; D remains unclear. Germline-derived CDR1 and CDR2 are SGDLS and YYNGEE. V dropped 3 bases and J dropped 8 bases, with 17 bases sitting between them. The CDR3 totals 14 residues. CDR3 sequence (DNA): TGTGCCAGCAGCGCCCAGGCCGGCGGATCGGAAGCTTTCTTT. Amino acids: CASSAQAGGSEAFF.

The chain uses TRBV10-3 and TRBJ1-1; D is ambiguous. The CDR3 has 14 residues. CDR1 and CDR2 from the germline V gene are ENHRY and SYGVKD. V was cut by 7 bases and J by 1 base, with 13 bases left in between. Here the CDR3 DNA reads TGTGCCATCAAGATTAACAATGGGAACACTGAAGCTTTCTTT. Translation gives CAIKINNGNTEAFF.

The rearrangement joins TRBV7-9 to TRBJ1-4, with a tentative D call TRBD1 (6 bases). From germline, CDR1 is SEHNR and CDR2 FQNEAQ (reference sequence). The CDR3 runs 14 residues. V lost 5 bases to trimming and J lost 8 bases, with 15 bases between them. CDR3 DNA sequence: TGTGCCAGCAGCCAGGACAGTCTAATCGAAAAACTGTTTTTT. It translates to CASSQDSLIEKLFF.

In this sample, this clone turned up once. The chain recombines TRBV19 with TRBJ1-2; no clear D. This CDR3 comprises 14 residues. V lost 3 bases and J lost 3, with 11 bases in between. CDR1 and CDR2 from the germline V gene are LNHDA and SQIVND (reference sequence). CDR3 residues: CASSMEGRDYGYTF. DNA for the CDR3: TGTGCCAGTAGTATGGAGGGCAGAGACTATGGCTACACCTTC.

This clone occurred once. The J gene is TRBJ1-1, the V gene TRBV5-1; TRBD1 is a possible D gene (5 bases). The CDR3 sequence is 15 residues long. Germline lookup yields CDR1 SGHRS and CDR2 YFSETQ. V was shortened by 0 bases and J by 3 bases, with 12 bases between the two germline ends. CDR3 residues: CASSLVQGLDTEAFF. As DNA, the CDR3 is TGCGCCAGCAGCTTGGTTCAGGGCCTGGACACTGAAGCTTTCTTT.

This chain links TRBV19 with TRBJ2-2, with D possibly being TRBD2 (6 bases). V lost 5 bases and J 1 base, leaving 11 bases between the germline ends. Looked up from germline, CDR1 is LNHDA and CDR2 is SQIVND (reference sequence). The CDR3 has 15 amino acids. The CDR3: CASSPAGRNTGELFF. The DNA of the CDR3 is TGTGCCAGTAGTCCCGCGGGGCGGAACACCGGGGAGCTGTTTTTT.

The DNA of the CDR3 is TGTGCCAGCAGCTTAGCGCTAGCGGGGGGAGGAAAGACCCAGTACTTC. Translation: CASSLALAGGGKTQYF. The chain combines TRBV7-2 with TRBJ2-5; 11 nucleotides line up with TRBD2. Germline trimming cut 0 bases from V and 6 bases from J; bases unmatched to any gene: 6. In germline, CDR1 is SGHTA, CDR2 FQGNSA. There are 16 residues in the CDR3.

This chain's CDR3 is CASSSRSGRGSYEQYF. CDR3 DNA: TGTGCCAGCAGTTCTCGGTCCGGGAGGGGCTCCTACGAGCAGTACTTC. The V gene is TRBV5-4, the J gene TRBJ2-7; 8 bases are a match to TRBD2. Germline trimming cut 5 bases from V and 0 bases from J; bases unmatched to any gene: 10. The CDR3 consists of 16 residues. Germline CDR1 and CDR2: SGHNT and YYREEE (reference sequence).

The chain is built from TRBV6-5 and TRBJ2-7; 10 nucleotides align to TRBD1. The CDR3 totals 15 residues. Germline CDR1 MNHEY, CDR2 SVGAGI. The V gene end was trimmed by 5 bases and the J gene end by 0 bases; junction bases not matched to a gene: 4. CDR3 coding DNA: TGTGCCAGCAGTAAGGGACAGGGGAGCTCCTACGAGCAGTACTTC. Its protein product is CASSKGQGSSYEQYF.

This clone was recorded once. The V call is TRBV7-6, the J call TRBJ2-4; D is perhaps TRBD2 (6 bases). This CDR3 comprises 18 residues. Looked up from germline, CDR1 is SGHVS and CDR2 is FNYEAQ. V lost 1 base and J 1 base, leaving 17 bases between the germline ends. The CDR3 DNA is TGTGCCAGCAGCTTAGAATCTCCAGGAGGGGCGGCCAAAAACATTCAGTACTTC. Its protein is CASSLESPGGAAKNIQYF.

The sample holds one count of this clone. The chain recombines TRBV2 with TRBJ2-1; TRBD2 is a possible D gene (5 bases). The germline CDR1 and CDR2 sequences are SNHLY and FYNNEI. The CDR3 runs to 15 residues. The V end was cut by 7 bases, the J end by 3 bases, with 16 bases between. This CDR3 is CASMSWETIYNEQFF. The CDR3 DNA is TGTGCCAGCATGTCGTGGGAGACTATCTACAATGAGCAGTTCTTC.

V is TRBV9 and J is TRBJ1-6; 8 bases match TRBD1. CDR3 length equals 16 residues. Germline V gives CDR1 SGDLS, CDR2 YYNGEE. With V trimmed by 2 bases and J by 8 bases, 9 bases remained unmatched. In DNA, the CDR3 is TGTGCCAGCAGCGTTGCAGGGGGCGGTTGGGATTCACCCCTCCACTTT. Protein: CASSVAGGGWDSPLHF.

The CDR3 DNA reads as TGCGCCAGCAGCCCGAATGGCAGGCAAGAGACCCAGTACTTC. It encodes CASSPNGRQETQYF. This rearrangement joins TRBV5-1 to TRBJ2-5; no clear D gene. Germline V gene data show CDR1 as SGHRS and CDR2 as YFSETQ. CDR3 size: 14 residues. Trimming took off 4 bases at V and 2 bases at J, with 12 bases between the two ends.

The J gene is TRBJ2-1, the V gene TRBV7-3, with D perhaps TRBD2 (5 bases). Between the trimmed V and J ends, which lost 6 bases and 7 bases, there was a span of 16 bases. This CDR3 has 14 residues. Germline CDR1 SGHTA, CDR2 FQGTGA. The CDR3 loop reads CASRQHARRNEQFF. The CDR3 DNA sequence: TGTGCCAGCAGACAGCACGCCCGGAGGAATGAGCAGTTCTTC.

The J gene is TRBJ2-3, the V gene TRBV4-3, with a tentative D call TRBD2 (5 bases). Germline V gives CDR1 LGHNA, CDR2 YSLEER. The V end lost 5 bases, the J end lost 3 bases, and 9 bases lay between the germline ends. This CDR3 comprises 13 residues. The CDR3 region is CASSEGPTDTQYF. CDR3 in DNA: TGCGCCAGCAGCGAGGGCCCGACAGATACGCAGTATTTT.

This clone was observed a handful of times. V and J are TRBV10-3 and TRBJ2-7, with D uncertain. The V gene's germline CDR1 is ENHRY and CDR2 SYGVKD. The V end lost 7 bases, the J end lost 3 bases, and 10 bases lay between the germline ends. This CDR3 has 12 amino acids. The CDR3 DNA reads TGTGCCATCATGGCGGACGGCTACGAGCAGTACTTC. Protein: CAIMADGYEQYF.

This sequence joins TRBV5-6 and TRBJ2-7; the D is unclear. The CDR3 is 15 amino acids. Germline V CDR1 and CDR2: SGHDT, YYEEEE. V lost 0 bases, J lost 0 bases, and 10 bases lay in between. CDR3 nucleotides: TGTGCCAGCAGCTTGGGTCAGCCACTCTCCTACGAGCAGTACTTC. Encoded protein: CASSLGQPLSYEQYF.

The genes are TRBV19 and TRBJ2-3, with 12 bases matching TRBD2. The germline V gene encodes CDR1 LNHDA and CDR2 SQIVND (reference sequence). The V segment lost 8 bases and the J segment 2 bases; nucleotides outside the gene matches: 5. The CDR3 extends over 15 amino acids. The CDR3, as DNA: TGTGCCAGTGGAACTAGCGGGGGGTTCACAGATACGCAGTATTTT. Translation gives CASGTSGGFTDTQYF.

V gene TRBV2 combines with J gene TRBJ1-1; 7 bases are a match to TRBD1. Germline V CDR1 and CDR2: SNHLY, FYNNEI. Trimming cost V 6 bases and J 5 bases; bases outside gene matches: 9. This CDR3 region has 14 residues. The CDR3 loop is CASRVEGANTEAFF. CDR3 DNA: TGTGCCAGCAGGGTCGAGGGGGCTAATACTGAAGCTTTCTTT.

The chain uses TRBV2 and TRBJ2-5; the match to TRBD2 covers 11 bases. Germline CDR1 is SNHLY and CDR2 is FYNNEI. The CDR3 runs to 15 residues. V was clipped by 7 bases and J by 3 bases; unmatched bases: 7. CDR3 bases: TGTGCCAGCAAACGACTAGCGGGGAGTAAAGAGACCCAGTACTTC. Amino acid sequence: CASKRLAGSKETQYF. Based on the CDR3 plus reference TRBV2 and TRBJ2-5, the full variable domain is EPEVTQTPSHQVTQMGQEVILRCVPISNHLYFYWYRQILGQKVEFLVSFYNNEISEKSEIFDDQFSVERPDGSNFTLKIRSTKLEDSAMYFCASKRLAGSKETQYFGPGTRLLVL.

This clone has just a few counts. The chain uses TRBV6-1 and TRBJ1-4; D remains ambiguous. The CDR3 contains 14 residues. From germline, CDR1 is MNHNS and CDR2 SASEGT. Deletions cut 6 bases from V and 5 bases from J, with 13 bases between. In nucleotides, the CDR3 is TGTGCCAGCAGGGACGGGAGAGTAAATGAAAAACTGTTTTTT. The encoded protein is CASRDGRVNEKLFF.